The sequence of this TCR beta chain was determined in a study of blood T cell repertoires in COVID-19. Across the study: From the United States, Italy and Spain came samples of acute and convalescent COVID-19. T cells, B-cell-depleted T cells, or PBMCs supplied cDNA or gDNA.

Per the authors' pipeline: Estimated nucleated cell counts came from reference gene primer amplification. Here immunoSEQ multiplex PCR was the method, and the copy in TCRdb shows in-frame clones only, minus some. Clonal size and the V and J genes are those of that table, whereas D and trimming came from the DNA. The profile shows about 81,000 clones, roughly 91% of them singletons. The CDR3 is made up of 17 amino acids. This sequence joins TRBV21-1 and TRBJ2-5; the DNA was not used to check the table's D call, TRBD2. TRBV21-1 has pseudogene status. Sequencing was carried out using peripheral blood. This clonotype originated in a woman between 50 and 59 years old in a cohort sampled during active COVID-19. CDR3 sequence reads: CASSRHRGLAGRETQYF. Written as DNA, the CDR3 is TGTGCCAGCAGCCGTCATCGGGGACTAGCGGGGCGGGAGACCCAGTACTTC.